This entry describes one TCR delta chain. Its antigen is not known. The sample holds other DNA sequences that translate to the same CDR3. These data are taken from a study of Vδ1+ human thymocytes. Study-wide points: In the thymus, TRG and TRD repertoires looked highly polyclonal with Gaussian CDR3 lengths. Thymic delta-chain repertoires held roughly 20% Vdelta2 sequences and few Vdelta3, despite high sort purity.

CDR1 and CDR2 (germline): TSWWSYY, QGS. The ends were cut back, 3 bases at V and 2 bases at J, with 34 bases in the middle. The CDR3 extends over 22 amino acids. Extracted RNA was reverse transcribed into cDNA. Multiplex PCR used pooled V-gene forward primers and a constant-region reverse primer to amplify CDR3s. TCRdb re-called the multiplex PCR reads using CATT. Found here are about 75,000 delta-chain clones, about 38% of them singletons; the top ten hold about 0.24%. The sorted cells were CD3+ Vdelta1+ Vdelta2- thymocytes from alphabeta-depleted thymus. Purity of the sorted Vdelta1+ thymocytes ranged from roughly 98% to 99.6%.

Sequenced material: Vdelta1+ gamma-delta thymocytes from the thymus. As for subset: FACS-sorted CD3+ TCRalphabeta- TCRVdelta1+ TCRVdelta2- thymocytes. V and J are TRDV1 and TRDJ1; the D call may be TRDD2 or TRDD3 (9 bases each). The origin of this receptor is a boy under three years old who had congenital heart surgery. The CDR3 DNA is TGTGCTCTTGGGGAGATCCAACCTTCCTACGCCCTCTGGGGGATCGTTACCGATAAACTCATCTTT. Residues: CALGEIQPSYALWGIVTDKLIF.